This TCR beta chain stems from a study of blood T cell repertoires in COVID-19. Study-wide background: Samples representing acute and convalescent COVID-19 were sourced from the United States, Italy and Spain. T cells, B-cell-depleted T cells, or PBMCs provided the cDNA or gDNA that served as material.

Clones were read by immunoSEQ multiplex PCR, and TCRdb kept only the in-frame ones, dropping some. The sample has approximately 190,000 clones, under 90% seen once. V dropped 8 bases and J dropped 7; count of bases not matched to a gene: 13. Germline CDR1 MDHEN, CDR2 SYDVKM. The CDR3 consists of 16 residues. The sequence was collected from a man under 40 with active or convalescent COVID-19. This chain connects TRBV28 to TRBJ2-2, with TRBD2 matching over 10 bases. Sequencing input: peripheral blood. CDR3 nucleotides: TGTGCCAGCGGAGGGGGACTAGCGAGTTTGGACGGGGAGCTGTTTTTT. Amino acids: CASGGGLASLDGELFF.